This TCR beta chain was identified in a study of blood T cell repertoires in COVID-19. Study overall: Sites across the United States, Italy and Spain contributed samples from acute and convalescent COVID-19. PBMCs, B-cell-depleted T cells, or T cells were the source of the cDNA or gDNA that made up the material.

The method was immunoSEQ multiplex PCR; TCRdb's version includes in-frame clones alone and lacks a portion of them. The data show a few hundred thousand clones, nearly 90% seen once. Those enrolled, adults aged about 18 to 89 years, came from roughly 22 US areas. Either two negative PCRs, clearance, or symptom resolution qualified Cohort 3 donors as recovered. Germline assignment: CDR1 DFQATT and CDR2 SNEGSKA (reference sequence). The CDR3 sequence is 15 residues long. The V and J ends lost 3 bases and 0 bases respectively, with 12 bases between them. Sequenced: PBMCs or T cells enriched from blood (not recorded which). This rearrangement joins TRBV20-1 to TRBJ1-5; D is perhaps TRBD1 (5 bases). The receptor was derived from a woman aged 30 to 39 who had recovered from COVID-19. The CDR3 nucleotides read TGCAGTGCTAGTACCTGGGGGGATAGCAATCAGCCCCAGCATTTT. Its protein product is CSASTWGDSNQPQHF.